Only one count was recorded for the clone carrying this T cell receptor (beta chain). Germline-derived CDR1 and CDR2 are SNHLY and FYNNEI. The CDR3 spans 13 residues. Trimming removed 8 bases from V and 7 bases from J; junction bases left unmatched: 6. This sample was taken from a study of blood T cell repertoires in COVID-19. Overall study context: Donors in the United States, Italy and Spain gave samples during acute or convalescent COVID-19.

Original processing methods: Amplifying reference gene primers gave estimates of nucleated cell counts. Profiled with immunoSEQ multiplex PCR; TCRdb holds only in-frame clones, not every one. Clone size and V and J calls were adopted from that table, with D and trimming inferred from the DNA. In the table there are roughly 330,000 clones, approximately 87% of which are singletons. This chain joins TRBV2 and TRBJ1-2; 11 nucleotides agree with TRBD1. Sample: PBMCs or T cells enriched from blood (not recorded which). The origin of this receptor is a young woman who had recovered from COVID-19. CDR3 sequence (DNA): TGTGCCAGCCGGGGACAGGGGGATGGTGGCTACACCTTC. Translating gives CASRGQGDGGYTF.